This T cell receptor beta chain was captured by sequencing in a study of Ad26.COV2.S vaccination and SARS-CoV-2 variants. This clone was seen just once. Its antigen is not known. Whole-study findings and limits: Spike-specific TCR breadth in vaccine recipients exceeded that seen in placebo recipients. Measures of TCR breadth and depth may have fallen short of total T cell responses.

This CDR3 region has 16 residues. Losses at the gene ends were 1 base for V and 7 bases for J; bases not matched to a gene: 5. Germline CDR1 reads MGHDK; CDR2 reads SYGVNS. Data came from immunoSEQ multiplex PCR; TCRdb stores just in-frame clones and leaves some out. The sample holds approximately 240,000 clones, 85% to 90% seen once. Treatment given: about 20 received Ad26.COV2.S at low or high dose, single or two shots; five or six received placebo; per-sample allocation not given. Vaccine and placebo recipients were sampled on day 63 after the first injection. The sample was peripheral blood, taken in a trial of Ad26.COV2.S vaccine versus placebo. This TCR derives from a person aged 18-60 years who received the Ad26.COV2.S COVID-19 vaccine or a placebo. The rearrangement links TRBV25-1 to TRBJ1-4; 11 bases map to TRBD1. The CDR3 spells CASSESRTGGSEKLFF. CDR3 DNA sequence: TGTGCCAGCAGTGAATCTCGGACAGGGGGCTCTGAAAAACTGTTTTTT.